The 9 T cell receptor beta chains presented below share a single source sample, sequenced in a study of blood T cell repertoires in COVID-19 (dated by TCRdb to 2018 to 2020). The library was made by the immunoSEQ multiplex PCR assay. In its TCRdb copy, this immuneACCESS table keeps in-frame sequences only and misses some clones. Where compared with another copy, unresolved V genes explain less than half of these, and the others have no known cause. The sample yields 130,000 to 150,000 clones; about 84% were counted once. Of the sample, roughly 4.7% is held by the ten largest clones. The material sequenced was peripheral blood. Receptors were obtained from a woman aged 45 to 65 with acute or convalescent COVID-19.

The V gene is TRBV7-6, the J gene TRBJ2-1; 7 nucleotides match TRBD2. The germline gives CDR1 SGHVS, CDR2 FNYEAQ. Germline trimming cut 3 bases from V and 4 bases from J; bases unmatched to any gene: 12. This CDR3 region has 17 residues. The CDR3 region is CASSLGPYGGGYNEQFF. DNA for the CDR3: TGTGCCAGCAGCTTGGGGCCGTACGGGGGAGGGTACAATGAGCAGTTCTTC.

The chain is built from TRBV29-1 and TRBJ1-1, with 7 bases matching TRBD1. Germline CDR1 is SQVTM and CDR2 is ANQGSEA. After removal of 3 bases from V and 5 bases from J, the junction contained 3 bases not matched to a gene. This CDR3 has 12 amino acids. The CDR3 reads CSVDSQGTEAFF. For the CDR3, the DNA is TGCAGCGTTGACTCACAGGGGACTGAAGCTTTCTTT.

This rearrangement joins TRBV27 to TRBJ1-2; tentatively, D is TRBD1 (5 bases). Germline V gives CDR1 MNHEY, CDR2 SMNVEV (reference sequence). The CDR3 consists of 14 residues. Between the trimmed V and J ends, which lost 5 bases and 5 bases, there was a span of 15 bases. For the CDR3, the DNA is TGTGCCAGCAGTCCAGCGGGGGAAGGGTATGGCTACACCTTC. Amino acid sequence: CASSPAGEGYGYTF.

The chain links TRBV18 to TRBJ2-7; D ambiguous. The CDR3 extends over 16 amino acids. Germline CDR1 and CDR2: KGHSH and LQKENI. Trimming shortened V by 1 base and J by 0 bases, and 13 bases separated the two germline ends. The CDR3 reads CASSPLPAGSSYEQYF. DNA for the CDR3: TGTGCCAGCTCACCACTCCCGGCAGGCAGCTCCTACGAGCAGTACTTC.

The chain couples TRBV12-3 or TRBV12-4 to TRBJ1-1, with TRBD1 matching over 7 bases. V shed 5 bases, J shed 3 bases, and the junction held 3 bases outside the gene matches. The CDR3 is 13 amino acids. The CDR3 spells CASSVQGYTEAFF. CDR3 bases: TGTGCCAGCAGTGTACAGGGGTACACTGAAGCTTTCTTT.

The genes are TRBV18 and TRBJ1-1; tentative D call: TRBD1 (5 bases). The germline CDR1 and CDR2 sequences are KGHSH and LQKENI. Trimming took 3 bases from V and 3 from J, leaving 11 bases between them. The CDR3 consists of 14 residues. CDR3 amino acids: CASSPAGKDTEAFF. CDR3 coding DNA: TGTGCCAGCTCACCGGCAGGGAAGGACACTGAAGCTTTCTTT.

Only one count was recorded for this clone. This chain links TRBV6-2 or TRBV6-3 with TRBJ2-7; unclear D gene. The CDR3 loop spans 12 amino acids. Per the germline V gene, CDR1 is MNHEY and CDR2 is SVGEGT. Trimming left V 6 bases short and J 0 bases short, with 6 bases between. The CDR3 DNA sequence: TGTGCCAGCAGCAGGAGCTCCTACGAGCAGTACTTC. Translation: CASSRSSYEQYF.

The rearrangement joins TRBV2 to TRBJ1-3, with a weak D call TRBD1 (6 bases). CDR1 is SNHLY and CDR2 is FYNNEI in the germline V gene. The CDR3 spans 14 residues. V was clipped by 7 bases and J by 0 bases, with 10 bases between them. CDR3 protein: CASIQGSSGNTIYF. CDR3 bases: TGTGCCAGCATCCAGGGGAGCTCTGGAAACACCATATATTTT.

The gene calls are TRBV7-9 and TRBJ1-2; D possibly corresponds to TRBD1 (5 bases). This CDR3 is built from 14 residues. The V and J ends lost 5 bases and 6 bases respectively, with 16 bases between them. CDR1 SEHNR and CDR2 FQNEAQ come from the germline V gene (reference sequence). The CDR3 protein is CASSKATSDNGYTF. For the CDR3, the DNA is TGTGCCAGCAGCAAGGCAACCTCGGACAATGGCTACACCTTC.